The next 15 T cell receptor beta chains were all read from a single sample in a study of T cells in localized non-small cell lung cancer. Some clones are missing from TCRdb's copy, which holds only in-frame ones; the method was immunoSEQ multiplex PCR. Of 25,000 or so clones in the sample, 65% to 90% were seen once. The material sequenced was peripheral blood, taken before any cancer treatment. These TCRs come from a female donor of 60 years or more with stage I lung adenocarcinoma.

CDR3 DNA sequence: TGTGCCAGCAGTTTTGACAGGAGGAACACTGAAGCTTTCTTT. This sequence encodes CASSFDRRNTEAFF. This rearrangement joins TRBV6-5 to TRBJ1-1; tentative D call: TRBD1 (6 bases). The V and J ends lost 4 bases and 1 base respectively, with 10 bases between them. The CDR3 has 14 amino acids. CDR1 is MNHEY, CDR2 SVGAGI, per germline.

The chain has TRBV27 and TRBJ2-3, with 7 bases fitting TRBD2. This CDR3 spans 17 amino acids. The V segment lost 6 bases and the J segment 2 bases; nucleotides outside the gene matches: 14. CDR1 is MNHEY, CDR2 SMNVEV, per germline (reference sequence). CDR3 in DNA: TGTGCCAGCAGCCGCCGACTTCTAGCGGAATCCACAGATACGCAGTATTTT. Translation gives CASSRRLLAESTDTQYF.

This clone was counted once. This chain uses TRBV12-5 with TRBJ2-7; D is undetermined. CDR1 and CDR2 from the germline V gene are LGHNT and FRNRAP. The length of the CDR3 is 11 residues. The V end lost 5 bases, the J end lost 2 bases, and 4 bases lay between the germline ends. For the CDR3, the DNA is TGTGCTAGTGGTGCGACCTACGAGCAGTACTTC. It translates to CASGATYEQYF.

The chain employs TRBV7-2 and TRBJ2-7; 10 nucleotides match TRBD2. Losses at the gene ends were 3 bases for V and 6 bases for J; bases not matched to a gene: 8. The CDR3 runs to 15 residues. Looked up from germline, CDR1 is SGHTA and CDR2 is FQGNSA. For the CDR3, the DNA is TGTGCCAGCAGCTTGGCCAGCGGGGGGGGAGTCGAGCAGTACTTC. It translates to CASSLASGGGVEQYF.

The V and J genes are TRBV2 and TRBJ2-3; D could derive from TRBD1 or TRBD2 (5 bases each). The V and J ends lost 6 bases and 4 bases respectively, with 17 bases between them. Germline CDR1 reads SNHLY; CDR2 reads FYNNEI. The CDR3 has 15 amino acids. The CDR3 loop reads CASSLSKRGPDTQYF. The CDR3 region has the DNA TGTGCCAGCAGCCTGTCTAAACGGGGCCCAGATACGCAGTATTTT. Together with reference TRBV2 and TRBJ2-3, the CDR3 gives the full variable domain: EPEVTQTPSHQVTQMGQEVILRCVPISNHLYFYWYRQILGQKVEFLVSFYNNEISEKSEIFDDQFSVERPDGSNFTLKIRSTKLEDSAMYFCASSLSKRGPDTQYFGPGTRLTVL.

Comment on this clone: The sample holds other DNA sequences that translate to the same CDR3. J is TRBJ1-1 and V is TRBV30; D perhaps matches TRBD1 (6 bases). This CDR3 is 13 amino acids long. The V end was cut by 3 bases, the J end by 1 base, with 9 bases between. Germline CDR1 reads GTSNPN; CDR2 reads SVGIG (reference sequence). CDR3 nucleotides: TGTGCCTGGAGACGGACAGCGAACACTGAAGCTTTCTTT. Protein product: CAWRRTANTEAFF.

The V call is TRBV5-1, the J call TRBJ2-7; D is perhaps TRBD1 (9 bases). Trimming shortened V by 5 bases and J by 4 bases, and 25 bases separated the two germline ends. This CDR3 is 17 amino acids long. Per germline, CDR1 SGHRS and CDR2 YFSETQ. CDR3 loop: CASSQRSGTGLRYEQYF. The CDR3 coding sequence is TGCGCCAGCAGTCAACGTAGCGGGACAGGGTTACGTTACGAGCAGTACTTC.

The chain combines TRBV6-1 with TRBJ2-7; 7 bases line up with TRBD2. Germline V lookup: CDR1 MNHNS, CDR2 SASEGT. The length of the CDR3 is 18 residues. V shed 3 bases and J 7 bases; nucleotides not matched to a gene: 21. The CDR3: CASSDKSGVGGGRTEQYF. The CDR3 DNA reads as TGTGCCAGCAGTGACAAGTCGGGGGTTGGCGGGGGACGAACGGAGCAGTACTTC.

The rearrangement uses TRBV6-6 and TRBJ1-1; D is possibly TRBD1 (5 bases). This CDR3 has 12 residues. Germline assignment: CDR1 MNHNY and CDR2 SVGAGI (reference sequence). Deletions cut 4 bases from V and 7 bases from J, with 10 bases between. The CDR3 nucleotides are TGTGCCAGCAGTTCGGGGACGGGTGAAGCTTTCTTT. It specifies CASSSGTGEAFF.

This chain uses TRBV29-1 with TRBJ2-7; the D gene could be TRBD1 or TRBD2 (5 bases each). The germline CDR1 and CDR2 sequences are SQVTM and ANQGSEA. With 6 bases removed from V and 2 bases from J, the gap between germline ends came to 20 bases. The CDR3 sequence is 15 residues long. CDR3 protein: CSVGLGTYSPYEQYF. In nucleotides, the CDR3 is TGCAGCGTGGGCCTTGGGACGTATAGTCCCTACGAGCAGTACTTC.

The chain employs TRBV7-6 and TRBJ1-1; D is unresolved. CDR1 SGHVS and CDR2 FNYEAQ come from the germline V gene. V lost 0 bases and J 8 bases, leaving 10 bases between the germline ends. CDR3 length: 13 residues. CDR3 DNA sequence: TGTGCCAGCAGCTTAGCGCGTGGGGAGGAAGCTTTCTTT. Residues: CASSLARGEEAFF.

This sequence joins TRBV7-9 and TRBJ1-4; TRBD1 is a possible D gene (5 bases). The CDR3 consists of 17 residues. CDR1 and CDR2 (germline): SEHNR, FQNEAQ (reference sequence). V was trimmed by 3 bases and J by 2 bases, leaving 16 bases between them. CDR3 sequence: CASSFGSQGSTNEKLFF. The CDR3 DNA reads TGTGCCAGCAGCTTTGGATCGCAGGGATCTACTAATGAAAAACTGTTTTTT.

This clone has a handful of counts. The CDR3 is CASSEVDRDFQPQHF. The CDR3, as DNA: TGTGCCAGCAGTGAGGTGGACAGGGATTTTCAGCCCCAGCATTTT. The chain is built from TRBV2 and TRBJ1-5, with 8 bases lining up with TRBD1. Germline V gene lookup returns CDR1 SNHLY and CDR2 FYNNEI. The CDR3 spans 15 residues. Germline trimming cut 3 bases from V and 6 bases from J; bases unmatched to any gene: 7.

This clone was seen a few times. The V and J genes are TRBV5-4 and TRBJ2-5; 12 bases align to TRBD1. This CDR3 has 16 residues. Trimming at V came to 4 bases and at J to 4 bases, leaving 8 bases not matched to a gene. Germline V gene data show CDR1 as SGHNT and CDR2 as YYREEE (reference sequence). The CDR3 sequence is CASSTPPGQGAETQYF. In DNA form, the CDR3 reads TGTGCCAGCAGCACACCACCGGGACAGGGGGCAGAGACCCAGTACTTC.

The gene calls are TRBV11-3 and TRBJ1-1; TRBD1 might be the D (6 bases). CDR3 length equals 14 residues. Germline CDR1 and CDR2: SGHNT and YENEEA. With 3 bases removed from V and 1 base from J, the gap between germline ends came to 9 bases. CDR3 nucleotides: TGTGCCAGCAGCTTCAGGGACACGAACACTGAAGCTTTCTTT. Its protein product is CASSFRDTNTEAFF.